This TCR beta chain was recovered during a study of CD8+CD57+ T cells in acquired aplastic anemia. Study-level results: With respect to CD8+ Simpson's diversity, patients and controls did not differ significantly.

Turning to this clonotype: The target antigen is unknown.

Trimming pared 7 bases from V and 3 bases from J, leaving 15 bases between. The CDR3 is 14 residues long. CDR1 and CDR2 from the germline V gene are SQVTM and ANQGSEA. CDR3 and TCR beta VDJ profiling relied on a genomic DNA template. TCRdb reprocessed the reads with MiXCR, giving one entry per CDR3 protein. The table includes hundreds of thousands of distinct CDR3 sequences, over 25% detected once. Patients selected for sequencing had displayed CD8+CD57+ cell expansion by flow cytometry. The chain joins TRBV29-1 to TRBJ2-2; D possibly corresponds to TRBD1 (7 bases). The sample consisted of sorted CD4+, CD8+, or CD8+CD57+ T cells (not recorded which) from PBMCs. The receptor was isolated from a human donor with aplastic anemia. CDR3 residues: CSAWRGLHTGELFF. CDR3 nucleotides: TGCAGCGCGTGGAGGGGGCTACACACCGGGGAGCTGTTTTTT.